The table lists the clone carrying this T cell receptor beta chain with a count of one. Germline V lookup: CDR1 MDHEN, CDR2 SYDVKM. The CDR3 spans 15 residues. V lost 4 bases and J lost 8, with 20 bases in between. Sequenced by immunoSEQ multiplex PCR; TCRdb stores in-frame clones only, minus some. The profile shows more than 85,000 clones, approximately 90% of them singletons. This entry comes from a study of T cell changes during pregnancy in multiple sclerosis. The clonotype comes from a female donor with multiple sclerosis, enrolled in a pregnancy study. This rearrangement joins TRBV28 to TRBJ1-2; D gene uncertain. The sample here was peripheral blood, taken in the second trimester of pregnancy. CDR3 nucleotides: TGTGCCAGCAGTTCCCCCGGGGAGGCAGTTAGGGGCTACACCTTC. Its translation: CASSSPGEAVRGYTF.